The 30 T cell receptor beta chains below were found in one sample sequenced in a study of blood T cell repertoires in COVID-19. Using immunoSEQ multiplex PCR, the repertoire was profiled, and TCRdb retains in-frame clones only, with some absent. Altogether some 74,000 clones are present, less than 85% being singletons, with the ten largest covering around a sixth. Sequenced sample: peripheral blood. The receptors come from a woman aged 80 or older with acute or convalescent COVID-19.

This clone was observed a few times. CDR3 DNA: TGTGCCACCAGCAGAAAGACAGCAATCTATGGCTACACCTTC. Translating gives CATSRKTAIYGYTF. The chain has TRBV15 and TRBJ1-2; a possible D gene is TRBD1 (5 bases). CDR1 is LNHNV, CDR2 YYDKDF, per germline (reference sequence). The CDR3 has 14 amino acids. The V gene lost 2 bases and the J gene lost 4 bases, with 11 bases spanning the gap.

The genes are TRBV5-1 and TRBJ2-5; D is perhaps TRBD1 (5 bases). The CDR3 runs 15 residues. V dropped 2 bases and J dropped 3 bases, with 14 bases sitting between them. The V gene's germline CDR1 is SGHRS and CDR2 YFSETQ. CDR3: CASSFLQGTKETQYF. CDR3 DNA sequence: TGCGCCAGCAGCTTTTTGCAGGGAACAAAAGAGACCCAGTACTTC. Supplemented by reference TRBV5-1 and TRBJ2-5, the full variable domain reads KAGVTQTPRYLIKTRGQQVTLSCSPISGHRSVSWYQQTPGQGLQFLFEYFSETQRNKGNFPGRFSGRQFSNSRSEMNVSTLELGDSALYLCASSFLQGTKETQYFGPGTRLLVL.

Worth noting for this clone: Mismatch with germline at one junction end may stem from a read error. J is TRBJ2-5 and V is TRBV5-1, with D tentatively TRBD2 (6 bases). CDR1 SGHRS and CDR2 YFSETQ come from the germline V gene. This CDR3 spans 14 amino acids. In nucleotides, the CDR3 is TGCGCCAGCAGCCGCGACCGGGGGATAGAGTCCCAGTACTTC. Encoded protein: CASSRDRGIESQYF. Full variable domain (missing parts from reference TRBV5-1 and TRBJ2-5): KAGVTQTPRYLIKTRGQQVTLSCSPISGHRSVSWYQQTPGQGLQFLFEYFSETQRNKGNFPGRFSGRQFSNSRSEMNVSTLELGDSALYLCASSRDRGIESQYFGPGTRLLVL.

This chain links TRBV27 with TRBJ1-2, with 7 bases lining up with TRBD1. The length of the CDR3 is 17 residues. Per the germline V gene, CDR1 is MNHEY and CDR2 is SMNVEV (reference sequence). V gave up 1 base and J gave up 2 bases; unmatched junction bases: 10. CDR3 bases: TGTGCCAGCAGTTTATTCCCCACGACAGGGAACAACTATGGCTACACCTTC. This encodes CASSLFPTTGNNYGYTF.

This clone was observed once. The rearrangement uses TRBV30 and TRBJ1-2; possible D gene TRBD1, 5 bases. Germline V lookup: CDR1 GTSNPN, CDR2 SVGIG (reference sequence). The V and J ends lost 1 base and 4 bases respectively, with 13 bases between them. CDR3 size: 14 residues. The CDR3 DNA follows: TGTGCCTGGAGTGAAGAGACAGACCTCTATGGCTACACCTTC. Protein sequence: CAWSEETDLYGYTF.

CDR3 residues: CASSLFLGSPLHF. The CDR3 DNA reads TGTGCCAGCAGTTTATTTCTAGGTTCACCCCTCCACTTT. The chain combines TRBV12-3 or TRBV12-4 with TRBJ1-6, with unresolved D. The CDR3 is 13 residues long. Trimming shortened V by 2 bases and J by 9 bases, and 8 bases separated the two germline ends.

CDR3 in amino acids: CASSLSAVTEAFF. CDR3 DNA: TGTGCCAGCAGCCTATCCGCAGTCACTGAAGCTTTCTTT. The chain joins TRBV14 to TRBJ1-1, with D unclear. The V and J ends lost 4 bases and 4 bases respectively, with 10 bases between them. The CDR3 totals 13 residues. Looked up from germline, CDR1 is SGHDN and CDR2 is FVKESK. Drawing the rest from reference TRBV14 and TRBJ1-1, the complete variable domain is EAGVTQFPSHSVIEKGQTVTLRCDPISGHDNLYWYRRVMGKEIKFLLHFVKESKQDESGMPNNRFLAERTGGTYSTLKVQPAELEDSGVYFCASSLSAVTEAFFGQGTRLTVV.

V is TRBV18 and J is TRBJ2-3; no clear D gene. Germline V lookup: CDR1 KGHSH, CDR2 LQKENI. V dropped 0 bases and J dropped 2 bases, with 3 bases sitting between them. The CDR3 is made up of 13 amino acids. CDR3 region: CASSPPVTDTQYF. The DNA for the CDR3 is TGTGCCAGCTCACCACCCGTCACAGATACGCAGTATTTT. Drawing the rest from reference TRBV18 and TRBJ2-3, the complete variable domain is NAGVMQNPRHLVRRRGQEARLRCSPMKGHSHVYWYRQLPEEGLKFMVYLQKENIIDESGMPKERFSAEFPKEGPSILRIQQVVRGDSAAYFCASSPPVTDTQYFGPGTRLTVL.

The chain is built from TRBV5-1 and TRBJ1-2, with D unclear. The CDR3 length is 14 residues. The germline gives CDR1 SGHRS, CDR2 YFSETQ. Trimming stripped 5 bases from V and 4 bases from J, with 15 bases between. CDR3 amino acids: CASREALKVYGYTF. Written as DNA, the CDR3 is TGCGCCAGCAGGGAGGCACTAAAAGTCTATGGCTACACCTTC. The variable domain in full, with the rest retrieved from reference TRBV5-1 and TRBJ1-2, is KAGVTQTPRYLIKTRGQQVTLSCSPISGHRSVSWYQQTPGQGLQFLFEYFSETQRNKGNFPGRFSGRQFSNSRSEMNVSTLELGDSALYLCASREALKVYGYTFGSGTRLTVV.

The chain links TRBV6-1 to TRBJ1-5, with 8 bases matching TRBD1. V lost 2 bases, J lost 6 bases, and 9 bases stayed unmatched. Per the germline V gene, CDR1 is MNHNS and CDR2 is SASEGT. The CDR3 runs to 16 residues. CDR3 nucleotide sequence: TGTGCCAGCAGTGAATGGGGACAGGCGAGCGGTCAGCCCCAGCATTTT. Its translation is CASSEWGQASGQPQHF.

The CDR3 nucleotides are TGTGCCAACCTCCTAAGGGAGGGCTCGAACACTGAAGCTTTCTTT. Translation: CANLLREGSNTEAFF. The chain carries TRBV27 and TRBJ1-1; D remains ambiguous. This CDR3 is 15 amino acids long. Germline loops: CDR1 MNHEY, CDR2 SMNVEV (reference sequence). Trimming shortened V by 10 bases and J by 1 base, and 19 bases separated the two germline ends.

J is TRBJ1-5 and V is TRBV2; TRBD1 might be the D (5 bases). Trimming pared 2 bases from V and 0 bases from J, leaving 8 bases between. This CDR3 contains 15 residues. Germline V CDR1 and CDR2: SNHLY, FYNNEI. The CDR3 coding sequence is TGTGCCAGCAGTGAATTGGACAATAGCAATCAGCCCCAGCATTTT. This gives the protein CASSELDNSNQPQHF.

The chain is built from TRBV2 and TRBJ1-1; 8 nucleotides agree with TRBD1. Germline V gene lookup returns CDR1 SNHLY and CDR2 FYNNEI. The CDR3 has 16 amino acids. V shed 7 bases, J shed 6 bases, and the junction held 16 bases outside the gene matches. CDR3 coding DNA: TGTGCCAGCAAAGTTTCCTCGGGGCAGGGGGCATCTGAAGCTTTCTTT. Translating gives CASKVSSGQGASEAFF. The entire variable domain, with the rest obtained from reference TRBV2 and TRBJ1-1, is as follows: EPEVTQTPSHQVTQMGQEVILRCVPISNHLYFYWYRQILGQKVEFLVSFYNNEISEKSEIFDDQFSVERPDGSNFTLKIRSTKLEDSAMYFCASKVSSGQGASEAFFGQGTRLTVV.

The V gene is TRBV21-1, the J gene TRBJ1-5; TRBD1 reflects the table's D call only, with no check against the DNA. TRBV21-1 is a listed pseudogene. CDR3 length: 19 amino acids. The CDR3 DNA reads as TGTGCCAGCAGCAAAGCGCTGAAGCGGAAGGGACAGGGGAATCAGCCCCAGCATTTT. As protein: CASSKALKRKGQGNQPQHF.

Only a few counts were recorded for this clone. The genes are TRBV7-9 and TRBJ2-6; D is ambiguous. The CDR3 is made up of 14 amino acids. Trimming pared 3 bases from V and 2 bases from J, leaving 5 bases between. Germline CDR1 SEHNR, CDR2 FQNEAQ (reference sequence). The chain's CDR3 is CASSFSAGANVLTF. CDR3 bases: TGTGCCAGCAGCTTCTCAGCTGGGGCCAACGTCCTGACTTTC.

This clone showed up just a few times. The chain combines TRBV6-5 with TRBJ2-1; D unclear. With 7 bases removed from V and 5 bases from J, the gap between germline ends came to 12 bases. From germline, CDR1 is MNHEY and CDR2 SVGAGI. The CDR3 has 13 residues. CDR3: CASILENDNEQFF. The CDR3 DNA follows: TGTGCCAGCATCCTAGAAAATGACAATGAGCAGTTCTTC.

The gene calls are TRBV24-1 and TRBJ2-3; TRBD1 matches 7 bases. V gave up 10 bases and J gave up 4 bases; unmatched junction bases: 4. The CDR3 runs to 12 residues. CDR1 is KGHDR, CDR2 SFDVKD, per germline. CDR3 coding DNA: TGTGCCACAGGACAGGTTTCAGATACGCAGTATTTT. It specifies CATGQVSDTQYF.

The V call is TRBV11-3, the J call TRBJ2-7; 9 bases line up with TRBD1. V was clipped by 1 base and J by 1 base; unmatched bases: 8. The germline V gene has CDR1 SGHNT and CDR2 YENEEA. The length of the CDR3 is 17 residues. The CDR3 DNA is TGTGCCAGCAGCTTAGCCGGACAGGGGATGGGATCCTACGAGCAGTACTTC. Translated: CASSLAGQGMGSYEQYF.

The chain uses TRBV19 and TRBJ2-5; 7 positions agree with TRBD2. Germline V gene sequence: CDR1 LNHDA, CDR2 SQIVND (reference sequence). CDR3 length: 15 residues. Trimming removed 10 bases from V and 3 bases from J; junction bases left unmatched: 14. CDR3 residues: CATGSGMRREETQYF. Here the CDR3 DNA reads TGTGCCACAGGCAGCGGGATGAGGCGAGAAGAGACCCAGTACTTC.

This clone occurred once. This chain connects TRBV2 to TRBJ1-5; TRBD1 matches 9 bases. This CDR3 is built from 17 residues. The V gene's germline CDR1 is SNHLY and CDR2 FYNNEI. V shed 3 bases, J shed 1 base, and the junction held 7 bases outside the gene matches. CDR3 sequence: CASSEGQGIGSNQPQHF. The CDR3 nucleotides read TGTGCCAGCAGTGAGGGACAGGGCATCGGGAGCAATCAGCCCCAGCATTTT. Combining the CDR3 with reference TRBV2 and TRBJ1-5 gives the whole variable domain EPEVTQTPSHQVTQMGQEVILRCVPISNHLYFYWYRQILGQKVEFLVSFYNNEISEKSEIFDDQFSVERPDGSNFTLKIRSTKLEDSAMYFCASSEGQGIGSNQPQHFGDGTRLSIL.

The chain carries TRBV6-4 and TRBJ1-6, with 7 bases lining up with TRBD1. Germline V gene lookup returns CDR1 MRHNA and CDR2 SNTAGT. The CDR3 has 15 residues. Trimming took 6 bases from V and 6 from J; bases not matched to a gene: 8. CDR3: CASSERTGPNSPLHF. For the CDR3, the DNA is TGTGCCAGCAGCGAGAGGACAGGACCTAATTCACCCCTCCACTTT.

CDR3 protein: CASSVGVSRGSYEQYF. CDR3 nucleotide sequence: TGTGCCAGCAGCGTAGGAGTCAGCCGAGGGTCCTACGAGCAGTACTTC. The chain employs TRBV5-5 and TRBJ2-7; a weak D match, TRBD2 (5 bases). The V gene lost 4 bases and the J gene lost 1 base, with 18 bases spanning the gap. The CDR3 consists of 16 residues. CDR1 is SGHKS, CDR2 YYEKEE, per germline (reference sequence).

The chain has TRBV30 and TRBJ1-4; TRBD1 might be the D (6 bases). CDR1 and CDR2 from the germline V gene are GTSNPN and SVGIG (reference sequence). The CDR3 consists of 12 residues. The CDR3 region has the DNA TGTGCGGCCCGGACAGACTTCGTAAAACTGTTTTTT. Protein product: CAARTDFVKLFF.

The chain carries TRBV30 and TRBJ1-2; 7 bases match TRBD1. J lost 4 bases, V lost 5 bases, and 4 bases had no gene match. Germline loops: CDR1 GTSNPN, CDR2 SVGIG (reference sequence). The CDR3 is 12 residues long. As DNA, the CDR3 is TGTGCCTGGGGGGACAGATCCTATGGCTACACCTTC. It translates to CAWGDRSYGYTF.

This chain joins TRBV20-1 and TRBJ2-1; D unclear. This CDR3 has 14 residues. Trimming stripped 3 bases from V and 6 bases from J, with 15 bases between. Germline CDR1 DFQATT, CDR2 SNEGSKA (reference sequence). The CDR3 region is CSASGGEKINEQFF. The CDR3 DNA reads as TGCAGTGCTAGTGGTGGTGAGAAAATCAATGAGCAGTTCTTC.

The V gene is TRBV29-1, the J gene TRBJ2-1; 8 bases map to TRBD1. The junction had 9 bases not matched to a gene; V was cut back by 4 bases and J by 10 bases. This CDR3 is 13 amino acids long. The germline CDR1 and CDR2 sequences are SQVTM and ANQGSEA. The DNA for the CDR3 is TGCAGCGTTGGAAATAAACAGGGGGTGGAGCAGTTCTTC. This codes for CSVGNKQGVEQFF.

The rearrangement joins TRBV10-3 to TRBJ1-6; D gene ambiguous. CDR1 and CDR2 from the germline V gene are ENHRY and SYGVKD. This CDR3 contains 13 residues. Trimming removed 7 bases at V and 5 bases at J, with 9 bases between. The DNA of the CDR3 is TGTGCCATCAACACAGAAGATAATTCACCCCTCCACTTT. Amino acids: CAINTEDNSPLHF.

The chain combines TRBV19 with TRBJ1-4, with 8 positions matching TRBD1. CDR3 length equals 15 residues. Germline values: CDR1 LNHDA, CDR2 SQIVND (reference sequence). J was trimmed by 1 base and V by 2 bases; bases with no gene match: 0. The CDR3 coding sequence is TGTGCCAGTAGTATAACAGGGGGAACTAATGAAAAACTGTTTTTT. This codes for CASSITGGTNEKLFF.

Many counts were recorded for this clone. The CDR3 DNA sequence: TGTGCCAGCAGCAAGGGGGTCCTATTGGGAAAACTGTTTTTT. It translates to CASSKGVLLGKLFF. This chain uses TRBV5-6 with TRBJ1-4; tentative D call: TRBD1 (6 bases). The CDR3 runs 14 residues. Trimming pared 4 bases from V and 10 bases from J, leaving 17 bases between. Looked up from germline, CDR1 is SGHDT and CDR2 is YYEEEE.

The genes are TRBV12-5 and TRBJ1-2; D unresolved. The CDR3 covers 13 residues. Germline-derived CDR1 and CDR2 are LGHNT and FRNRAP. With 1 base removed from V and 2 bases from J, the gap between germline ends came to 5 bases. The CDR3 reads CASGLDGNYGYTF. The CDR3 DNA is TGTGCTAGTGGTTTGGACGGGAACTATGGCTACACCTTC.